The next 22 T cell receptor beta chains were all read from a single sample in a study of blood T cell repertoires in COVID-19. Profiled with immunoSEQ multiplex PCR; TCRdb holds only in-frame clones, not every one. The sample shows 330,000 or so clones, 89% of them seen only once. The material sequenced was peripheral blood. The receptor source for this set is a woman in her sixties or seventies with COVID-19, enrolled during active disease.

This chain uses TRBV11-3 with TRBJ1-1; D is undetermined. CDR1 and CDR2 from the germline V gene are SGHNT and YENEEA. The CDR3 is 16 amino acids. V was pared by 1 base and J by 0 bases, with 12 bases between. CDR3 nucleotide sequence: TGTGCCAGCAGCTTAGGGGATCGGGGAATGAACACTGAAGCTTTCTTT. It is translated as CASSLGDRGMNTEAFF.

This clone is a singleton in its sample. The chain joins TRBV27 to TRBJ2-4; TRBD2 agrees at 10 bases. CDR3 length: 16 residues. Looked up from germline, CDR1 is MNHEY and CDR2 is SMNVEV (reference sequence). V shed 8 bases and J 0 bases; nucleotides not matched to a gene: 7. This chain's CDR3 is CASRPLAGVAKNIQYF. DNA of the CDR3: TGTGCCAGCCGCCCCCTAGCGGGGGTAGCCAAAAACATTCAGTACTTC.

The CDR3: CSASGGVLGSYNEQFF. In nucleotides, the CDR3 is TGCAGTGCTAGTGGGGGGGTCTTGGGATCCTACAATGAGCAGTTCTTC. J is TRBJ2-1 and V is TRBV20-1; 7 nucleotides align to TRBD2. Germline loops: CDR1 DFQATT, CDR2 SNEGSKA (reference sequence). The CDR3 has 16 amino acids. Trimming at V came to 3 bases and at J to 1 base, leaving 9 bases not matched to a gene.

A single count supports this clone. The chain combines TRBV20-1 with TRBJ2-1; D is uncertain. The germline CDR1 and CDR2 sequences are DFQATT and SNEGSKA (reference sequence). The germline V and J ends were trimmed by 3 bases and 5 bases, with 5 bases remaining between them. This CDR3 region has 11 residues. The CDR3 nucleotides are TGCAGTGCTAGCGTCGACAATGAGCAGTTCTTC. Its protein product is CSASVDNEQFF.

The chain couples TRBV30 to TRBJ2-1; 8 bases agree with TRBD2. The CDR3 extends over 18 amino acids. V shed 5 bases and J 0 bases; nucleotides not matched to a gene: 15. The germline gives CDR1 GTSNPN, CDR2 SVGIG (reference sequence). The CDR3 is CAWDFFGVSGVSYNEQFF. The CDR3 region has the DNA TGTGCCTGGGACTTTTTCGGGGTTAGCGGGGTCTCCTACAATGAGCAGTTCTTC. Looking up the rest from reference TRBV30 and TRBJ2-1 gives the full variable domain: SQTIHQWPATLVQPVGSPLSLECTVEGTSNPNLYWYRQAAGRGLQLLFYSVGIGQISSEVPQNLSASRPQDRQFILSSKKLLLSDSGFYLCAWDFFGVSGVSYNEQFFGPGTRLTVL.

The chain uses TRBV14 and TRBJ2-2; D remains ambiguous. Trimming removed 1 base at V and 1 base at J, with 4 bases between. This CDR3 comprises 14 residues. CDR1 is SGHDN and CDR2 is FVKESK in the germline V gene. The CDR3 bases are TGTGCCAGCAGCCAAGTCCAGAACACCGGGGAGCTGTTTTTT. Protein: CASSQVQNTGELFF.

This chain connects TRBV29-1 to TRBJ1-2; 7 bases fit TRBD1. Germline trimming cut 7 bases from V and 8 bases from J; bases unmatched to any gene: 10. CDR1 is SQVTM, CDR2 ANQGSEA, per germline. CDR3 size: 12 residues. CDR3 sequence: CSGDRAQRGYTF. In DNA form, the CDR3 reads TGCAGCGGTGACAGGGCCCAACGGGGCTACACCTTC.

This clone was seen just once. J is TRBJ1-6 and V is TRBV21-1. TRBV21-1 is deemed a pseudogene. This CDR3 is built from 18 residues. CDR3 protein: CASSKSLCGQFFNSPLHF. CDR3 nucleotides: TGTGCCAGCAGCAAATCCCTCTGCGGTCAATTTTTTAATTCACCCCTCCACTTT.

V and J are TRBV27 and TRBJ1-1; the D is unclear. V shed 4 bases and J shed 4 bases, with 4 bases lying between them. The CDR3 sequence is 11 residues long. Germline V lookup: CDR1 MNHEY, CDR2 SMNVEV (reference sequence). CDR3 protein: CASSSFTEAFF. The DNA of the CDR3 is TGTGCCAGCAGTTCCTTCACTGAAGCTTTCTTT.

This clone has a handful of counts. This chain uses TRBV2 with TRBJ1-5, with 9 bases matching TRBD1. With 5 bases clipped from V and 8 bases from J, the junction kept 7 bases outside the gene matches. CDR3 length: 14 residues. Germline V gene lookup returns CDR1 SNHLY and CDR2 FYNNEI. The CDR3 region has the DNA TGTGCCAGCAGTCCGGGACAGGGTATGGAGCCCCAGCATTTT. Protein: CASSPGQGMEPQHF. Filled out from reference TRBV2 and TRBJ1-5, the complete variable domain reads EPEVTQTPSHQVTQMGQEVILRCVPISNHLYFYWYRQILGQKVEFLVSFYNNEISEKSEIFDDQFSVERPDGSNFTLKIRSTKLEDSAMYFCASSPGQGMEPQHFGDGTRLSIL.

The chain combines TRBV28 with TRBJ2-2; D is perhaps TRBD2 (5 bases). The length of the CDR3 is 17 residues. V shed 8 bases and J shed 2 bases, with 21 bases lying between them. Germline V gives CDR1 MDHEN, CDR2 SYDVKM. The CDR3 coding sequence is TGTGCCAGCGGTAGACTACCCGTCACCTTAAACACCGGGGAGCTGTTTTTT. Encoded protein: CASGRLPVTLNTGELFF.

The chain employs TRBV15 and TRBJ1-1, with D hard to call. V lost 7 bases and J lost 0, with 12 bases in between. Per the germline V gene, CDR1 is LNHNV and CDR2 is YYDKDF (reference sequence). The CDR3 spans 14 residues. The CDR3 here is CATTQRAMNTEAFF. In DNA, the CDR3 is TGTGCCACCACCCAGCGTGCCATGAACACTGAAGCTTTCTTT. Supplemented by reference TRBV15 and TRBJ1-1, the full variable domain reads DAMVIQNPRYQVTQFGKPVTLSCSQTLNHNVMYWYQQKSSQAPKLLFHYYDKDFNNEADTPDNFQSRRPNTSFCFLDIRSPGLGDTAMYLCATTQRAMNTEAFFGQGTRLTVV.

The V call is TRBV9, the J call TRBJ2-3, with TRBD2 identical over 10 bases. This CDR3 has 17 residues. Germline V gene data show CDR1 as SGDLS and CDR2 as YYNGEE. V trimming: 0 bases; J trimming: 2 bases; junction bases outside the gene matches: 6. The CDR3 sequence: CASSVEGSGGTTDTQYF. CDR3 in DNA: TGTGCCAGCAGCGTAGAAGGTAGCGGGGGGACCACAGATACGCAGTATTTT.

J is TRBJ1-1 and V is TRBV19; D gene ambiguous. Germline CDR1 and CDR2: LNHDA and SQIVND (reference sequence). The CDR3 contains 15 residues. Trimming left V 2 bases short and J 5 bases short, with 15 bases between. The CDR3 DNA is TGTGCCAGTAGTATAAATTGGGCAGGCTCAACTGAAGCTTTCTTT. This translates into CASSINWAGSTEAFF.

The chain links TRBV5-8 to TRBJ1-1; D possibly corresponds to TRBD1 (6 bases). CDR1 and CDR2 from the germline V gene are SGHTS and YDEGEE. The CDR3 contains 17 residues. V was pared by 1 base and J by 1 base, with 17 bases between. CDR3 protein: CASSLFLGGKTNTEAFF. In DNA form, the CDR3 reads TGTGCCAGCAGCTTGTTTCTAGGGGGTAAGACGAACACTGAAGCTTTCTTT.

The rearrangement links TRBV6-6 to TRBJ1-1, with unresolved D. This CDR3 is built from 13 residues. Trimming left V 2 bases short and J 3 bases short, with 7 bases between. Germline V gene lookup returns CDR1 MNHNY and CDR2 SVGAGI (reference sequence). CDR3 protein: CASSYGRDTEAFF. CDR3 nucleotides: TGTGCCAGCAGTTACGGGAGGGACACTGAAGCTTTCTTT.

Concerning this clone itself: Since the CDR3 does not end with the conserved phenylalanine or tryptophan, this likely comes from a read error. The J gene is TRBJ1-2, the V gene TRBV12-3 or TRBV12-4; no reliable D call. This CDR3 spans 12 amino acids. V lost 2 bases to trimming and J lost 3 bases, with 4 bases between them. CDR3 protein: CASSLTYYGYTL. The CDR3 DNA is TGTGCCAGCAGTTTAACATACTATGGCTACACCCTC.

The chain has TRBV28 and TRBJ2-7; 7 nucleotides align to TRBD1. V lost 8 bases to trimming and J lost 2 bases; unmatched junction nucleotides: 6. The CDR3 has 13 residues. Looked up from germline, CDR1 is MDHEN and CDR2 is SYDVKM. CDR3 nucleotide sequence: TGTGCCAGCGAGGGGGCAGGGACCTACGAGCAGTACTTC. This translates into CASEGAGTYEQYF.

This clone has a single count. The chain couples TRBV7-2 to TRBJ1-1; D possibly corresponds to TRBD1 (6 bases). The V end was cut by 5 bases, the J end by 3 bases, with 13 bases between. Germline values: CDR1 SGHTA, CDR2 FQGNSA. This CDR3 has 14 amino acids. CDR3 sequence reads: CASSVQGTDTEAFF. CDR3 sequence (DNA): TGTGCCAGCAGCGTACAGGGTACGGACACTGAAGCTTTCTTT.

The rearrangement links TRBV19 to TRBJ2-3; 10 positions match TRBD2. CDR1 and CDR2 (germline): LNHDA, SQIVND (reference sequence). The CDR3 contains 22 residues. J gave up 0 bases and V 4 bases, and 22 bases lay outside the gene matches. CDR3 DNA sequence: TGTGCCAGTAGTAGAAGACGCTTAGCGGGGGGCAACCCCCCCTCTAGCACAGATACGCAGTATTTT. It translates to CASSRRRLAGGNPPSSTDTQYF.

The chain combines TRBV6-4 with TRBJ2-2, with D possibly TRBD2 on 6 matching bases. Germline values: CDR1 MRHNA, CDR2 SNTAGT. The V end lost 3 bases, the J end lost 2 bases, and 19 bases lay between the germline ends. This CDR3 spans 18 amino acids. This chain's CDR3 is CASSERFWGEANTGELFF. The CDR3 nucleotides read TGTGCCAGCAGTGAAAGATTCTGGGGGGAAGCAAACACCGGGGAGCTGTTTTTT.

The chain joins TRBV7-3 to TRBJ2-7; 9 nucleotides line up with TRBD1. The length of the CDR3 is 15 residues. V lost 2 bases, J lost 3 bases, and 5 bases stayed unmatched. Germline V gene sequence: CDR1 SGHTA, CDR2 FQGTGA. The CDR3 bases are TGTGCCAGCAGCTTATTACCGGGACAGGGCTACGAGCAGTACTTC. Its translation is CASSLLPGQGYEQYF.